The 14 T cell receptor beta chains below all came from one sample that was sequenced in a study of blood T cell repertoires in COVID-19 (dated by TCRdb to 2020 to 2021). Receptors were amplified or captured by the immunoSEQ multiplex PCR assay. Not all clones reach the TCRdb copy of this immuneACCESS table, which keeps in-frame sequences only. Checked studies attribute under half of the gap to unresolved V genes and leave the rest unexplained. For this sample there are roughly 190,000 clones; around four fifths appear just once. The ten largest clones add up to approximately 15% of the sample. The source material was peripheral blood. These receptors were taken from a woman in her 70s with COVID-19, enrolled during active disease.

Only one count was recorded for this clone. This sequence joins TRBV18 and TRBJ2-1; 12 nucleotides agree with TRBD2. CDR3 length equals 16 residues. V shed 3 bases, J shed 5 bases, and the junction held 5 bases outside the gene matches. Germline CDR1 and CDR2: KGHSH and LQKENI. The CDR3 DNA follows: TGTGCCAGCTCACCTCTACTAGCGGGAGGTAACAATGAGCAGTTCTTC. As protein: CASSPLLAGGNNEQFF. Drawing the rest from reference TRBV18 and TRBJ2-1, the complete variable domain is NAGVMQNPRHLVRRRGQEARLRCSPMKGHSHVYWYRQLPEEGLKFMVYLQKENIIDESGMPKERFSAEFPKEGPSILRIQQVVRGDSAAYFCASSPLLAGGNNEQFFGPGTRLTVL.

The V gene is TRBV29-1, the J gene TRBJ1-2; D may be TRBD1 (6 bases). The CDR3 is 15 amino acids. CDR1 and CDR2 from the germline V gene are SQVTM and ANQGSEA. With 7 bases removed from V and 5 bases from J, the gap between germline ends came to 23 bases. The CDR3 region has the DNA TGCAGCGGCCCGATTCGTACAGGGCTAGGTTATGGCTACACCTTC. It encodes CSGPIRTGLGYGYTF.

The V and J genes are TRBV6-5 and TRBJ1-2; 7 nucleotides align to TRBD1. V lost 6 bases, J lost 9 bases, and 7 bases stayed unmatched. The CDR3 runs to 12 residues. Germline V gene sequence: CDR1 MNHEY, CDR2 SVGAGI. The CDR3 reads CASRTGFLSYTF. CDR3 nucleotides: TGTGCCAGCAGGACAGGGTTTTTGAGCTACACCTTC.

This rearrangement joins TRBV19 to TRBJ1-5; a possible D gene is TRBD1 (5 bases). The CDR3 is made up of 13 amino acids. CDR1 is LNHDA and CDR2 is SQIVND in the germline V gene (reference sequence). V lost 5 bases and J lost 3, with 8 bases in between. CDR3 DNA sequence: TGTGCCAGTAGTTACAGGCCCAATCAGCCCCAGCATTTT. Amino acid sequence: CASSYRPNQPQHF.

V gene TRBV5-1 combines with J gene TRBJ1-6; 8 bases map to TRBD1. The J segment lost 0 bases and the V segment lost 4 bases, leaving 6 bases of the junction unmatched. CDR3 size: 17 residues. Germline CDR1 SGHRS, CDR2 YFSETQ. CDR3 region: CASSPGQGGSYNSPLHF. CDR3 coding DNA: TGCGCCAGCAGCCCCGGACAGGGAGGCTCCTATAATTCACCCCTCCACTTT.

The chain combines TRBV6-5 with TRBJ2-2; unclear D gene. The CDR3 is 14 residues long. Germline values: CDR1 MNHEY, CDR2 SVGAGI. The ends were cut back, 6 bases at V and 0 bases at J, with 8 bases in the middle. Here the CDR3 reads CASRPSANTGELFF. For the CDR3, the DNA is TGTGCCAGCAGGCCCAGCGCGAACACCGGGGAGCTGTTTTTT.

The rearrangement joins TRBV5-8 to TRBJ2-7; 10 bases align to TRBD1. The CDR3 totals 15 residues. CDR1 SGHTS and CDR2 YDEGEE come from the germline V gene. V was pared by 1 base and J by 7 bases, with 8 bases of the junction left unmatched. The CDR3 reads CASSLYRTGGTEQYF. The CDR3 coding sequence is TGTGCCAGCAGCTTGTACAGGACAGGGGGGACGGAGCAGTACTTC.

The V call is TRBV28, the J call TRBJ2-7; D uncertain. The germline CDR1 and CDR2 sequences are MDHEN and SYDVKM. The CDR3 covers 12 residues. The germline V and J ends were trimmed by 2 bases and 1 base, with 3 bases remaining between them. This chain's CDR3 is CASSLISYEQYF. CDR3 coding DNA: TGTGCCAGCAGTTTAATATCCTACGAGCAGTACTTC.

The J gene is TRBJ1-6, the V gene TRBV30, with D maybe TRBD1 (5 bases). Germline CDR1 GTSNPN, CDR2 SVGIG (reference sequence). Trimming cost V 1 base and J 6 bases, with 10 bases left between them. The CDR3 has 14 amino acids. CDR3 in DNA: TGTGCCTGGAGTGACGTGGGGGGTAATTCACCCCTCCACTTT. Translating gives CAWSDVGGNSPLHF. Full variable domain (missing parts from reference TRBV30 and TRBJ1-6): SQTIHQWPATLVQPVGSPLSLECTVEGTSNPNLYWYRQAAGRGLQLLFYSVGIGQISSEVPQNLSASRPQDRQFILSSKKLLLSDSGFYLCAWSDVGGNSPLHFGNGTRLTVT.

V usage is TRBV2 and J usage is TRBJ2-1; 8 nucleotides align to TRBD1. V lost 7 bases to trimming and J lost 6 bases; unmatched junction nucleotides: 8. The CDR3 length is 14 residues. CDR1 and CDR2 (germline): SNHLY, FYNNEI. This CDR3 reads CASIQAQGGNEQFF. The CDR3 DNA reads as TGTGCCAGCATTCAGGCACAGGGGGGCAATGAGCAGTTCTTC.

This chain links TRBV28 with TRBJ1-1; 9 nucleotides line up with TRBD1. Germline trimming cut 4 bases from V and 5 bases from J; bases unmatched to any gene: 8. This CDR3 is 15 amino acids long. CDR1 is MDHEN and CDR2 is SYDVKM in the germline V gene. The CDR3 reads CASSSLDRGRTEAFF. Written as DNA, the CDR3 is TGTGCCAGCAGTTCCCTGGACAGGGGACGGACTGAAGCTTTCTTT.

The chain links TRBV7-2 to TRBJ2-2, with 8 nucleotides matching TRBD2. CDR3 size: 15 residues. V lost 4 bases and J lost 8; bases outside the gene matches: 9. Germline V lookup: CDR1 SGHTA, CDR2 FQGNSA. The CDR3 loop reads CASSWGGSGTGELFF. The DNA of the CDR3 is TGTGCCAGCAGCTGGGGCGGTAGCGGGACGGGGGAGCTGTTTTTT. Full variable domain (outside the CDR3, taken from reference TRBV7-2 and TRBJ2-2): GAGVSQSPSNKVTEKGKDVELRCDPISGHTALYWYRQSLGQGLEFLIYFQGNSAPDKSGLPSDRFSAERTGGSVSTLTIQRTQQEDSAVYLCASSWGGSGTGELFFGEGSRLTVL.

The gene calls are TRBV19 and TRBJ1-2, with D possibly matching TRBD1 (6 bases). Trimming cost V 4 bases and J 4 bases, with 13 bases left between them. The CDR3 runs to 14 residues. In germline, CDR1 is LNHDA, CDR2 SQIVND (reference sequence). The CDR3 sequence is CASSTNRVGYGYTF. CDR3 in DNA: TGTGCCAGTAGTACTAACAGGGTCGGCTATGGCTACACCTTC.

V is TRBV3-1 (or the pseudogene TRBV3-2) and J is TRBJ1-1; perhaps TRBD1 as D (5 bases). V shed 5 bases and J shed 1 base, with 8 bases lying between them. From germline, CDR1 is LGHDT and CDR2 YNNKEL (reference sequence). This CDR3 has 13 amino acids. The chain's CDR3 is CASSVTGNTEAFF. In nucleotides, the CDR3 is TGTGCCAGCAGCGTAACAGGGAACACTGAAGCTTTCTTT.